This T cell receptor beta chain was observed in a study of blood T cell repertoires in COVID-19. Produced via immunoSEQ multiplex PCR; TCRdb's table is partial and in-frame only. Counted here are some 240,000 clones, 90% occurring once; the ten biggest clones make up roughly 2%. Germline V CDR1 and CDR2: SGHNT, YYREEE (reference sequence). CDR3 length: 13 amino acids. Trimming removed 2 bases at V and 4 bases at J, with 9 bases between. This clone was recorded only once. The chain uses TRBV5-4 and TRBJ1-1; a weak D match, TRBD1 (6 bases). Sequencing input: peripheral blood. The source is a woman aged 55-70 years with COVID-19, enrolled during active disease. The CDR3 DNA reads TGTGCCAGCAGCTTTTCAGGGGCCACTGAAGCTTTCTTT. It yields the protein CASSFSGATEAFF.